Following are 17 T cell receptor beta chains from one sample sequenced in a study of blood T cell repertoires in COVID-19. The protocol was immunoSEQ multiplex PCR, while the TCRdb copy is restricted to in-frame clones and leaves out a portion. The sample records fewer than 250,000 clones, 88% being singletons. The sequencing sample was made of peripheral blood. These receptors came from a human donor in a cohort sampled during active COVID-19.

In its sample, this clone was seen once. For the CDR3, the DNA is TGTGCCAGCAGCGCACTAGCGGGGGTTTCCCATGAGCAGTTCTTC. Translation gives CASSALAGVSHEQFF. The genes are TRBV9 and TRBJ2-1; 11 bases line up with TRBD2. Germline assignment: CDR1 SGDLS and CDR2 YYNGEE. The J segment lost 8 bases and the V segment lost 3 bases, leaving 7 bases of the junction unmatched. The CDR3 runs 15 residues.

The chain recombines TRBV18 with TRBJ2-3; tentatively, D is TRBD1 (6 bases). The CDR3 spans 13 residues. Germline CDR1 KGHSH, CDR2 LQKENI. V dropped 5 bases and J dropped 2 bases, with 8 bases sitting between them. DNA for the CDR3: TGTGCCAGCTCAAACAGGGACACAGATACGCAGTATTTT. Translating gives CASSNRDTDTQYF.

A single count supports this clone. V gene TRBV27 combines with J gene TRBJ2-1, with D possibly matching TRBD1 (6 bases). The germline gives CDR1 MNHEY, CDR2 SMNVEV (reference sequence). V lost 4 bases to trimming and J lost 5 bases, with 9 bases between them. This CDR3 spans 13 amino acids. CDR3 sequence: CASSYRVHNEQFF. CDR3 sequence (DNA): TGTGCCAGCAGTTACAGGGTTCACAATGAGCAGTTCTTC.

J is TRBJ1-3 and V is TRBV6-5; possibly TRBD1 for D (5 bases). Per the germline V gene, CDR1 is MNHEY and CDR2 is SVGAGI. Trimming removed 0 bases from V and 2 bases from J, with 11 bases in between. The CDR3 sequence is 16 residues long. CDR3 nucleotides: TGTGCCAGCAGTTACTCGCCAGGGCCGACTGGAAACACCATATATTTT. Translation gives CASSYSPGPTGNTIYF.

J is TRBJ2-7 and V is TRBV6-4; 11 positions agree with TRBD2. Trimming took 7 bases from V and 0 from J; bases not matched to a gene: 11. The germline gives CDR1 MRHNA, CDR2 SNTAGT. The CDR3 loop spans 17 amino acids. CDR3 coding DNA: TGTGCCAGCATCAAAACGGGACTAGCGGAAGACTCCTACGAGCAGTACTTC. Translated: CASIKTGLAEDSYEQYF.

This clone showed up just once. The V gene is TRBV18, the J gene TRBJ1-4; D is perhaps TRBD1 (5 bases). V lost 4 bases to trimming and J lost 8 bases, with 11 bases between them. Germline V gene data show CDR1 as KGHSH and CDR2 as LQKENI. The CDR3 sequence is 13 residues long. The CDR3 loop reads CASSRGLEEKLFF. CDR3 nucleotides: TGTGCCAGCTCACGGGGACTCGAGGAAAAACTGTTTTTT.

V gene TRBV7-8 combines with J gene TRBJ2-2; 12 bases fit TRBD2. V was pared by 6 bases and J by 7 bases, with 15 bases of the junction left unmatched. CDR1 is SGHVS, CDR2 FQNEAQ, per germline. The CDR3 consists of 18 residues. The CDR3 DNA is TGTGCCAGCAGTCCAAGGGGTCTAGCGGGAGGGCAAAACGGGGAGCTGTTTTTT. This sequence encodes CASSPRGLAGGQNGELFF.

The V and J genes are TRBV5-1 and TRBJ2-1; TRBD2 agrees at 16 bases. The germline V gene encodes CDR1 SGHRS and CDR2 YFSETQ. The CDR3 length is 20 residues. V trimming: 0 bases; J trimming: 0 bases; junction bases outside the gene matches: 6. CDR3 sequence reads: CASSLGGTSGRVGSYNEQFF. CDR3 DNA: TGCGCCAGCAGCTTGGGGGGGACTAGCGGGAGGGTAGGCTCCTACAATGAGCAGTTCTTC.

The chain combines TRBV6-2 or TRBV6-3 with TRBJ2-1; 16 bases map to TRBD2. V dropped 0 bases and J dropped 0; count of bases not matched to a gene: 5. The CDR3 consists of 20 residues. CDR1 and CDR2 from the germline V gene are MNHEY and SVGEGT. CDR3 region: CASSYSPGTSGRASYNEQFF. CDR3 bases: TGTGCCAGCAGTTACTCGCCCGGGACTAGCGGGAGGGCCTCCTACAATGAGCAGTTCTTC.

The chain couples TRBV27 to TRBJ1-2; weak D call: TRBD1 (5 bases). Germline loops: CDR1 MNHEY, CDR2 SMNVEV (reference sequence). V was trimmed by 2 bases and J by 0 bases, leaving 10 bases between them. The CDR3 runs 15 residues. CDR3 nucleotides: TGTGCCAGCAGTTTAAAAGCAGGGCCTAACTATGGCTACACCTTC. Translation gives CASSLKAGPNYGYTF.

This chain joins TRBV11-2 and TRBJ2-7; D is perhaps TRBD2 (7 bases). The germline V gene encodes CDR1 SGHAT and CDR2 FQNNGV. V was clipped by 1 base and J by 6 bases, with 16 bases between them. The CDR3 spans 15 residues. CDR3 amino acids: CASSLGRGPSSEQYF. The CDR3 DNA reads as TGTGCCAGCAGCTTAGGGCGGGGGCCCTCTTCCGAGCAGTACTTC.

In its sample, this clone was seen once. The chain couples TRBV3-1 (or the pseudogene TRBV3-2) to TRBJ2-2; 11 bases match TRBD2. The CDR3 runs to 17 residues. Germline CDR1 is LGHDT and CDR2 is YNNKEL (reference sequence). V was clipped by 7 bases and J by 6 bases; unmatched bases: 13. The CDR3 DNA reads as TGTGCCAGCAACCATGGGGGGAAACTAGCGGGAGCCGGGGAGCTGTTTTTT. It encodes CASNHGGKLAGAGELFF.

The rearrangement links TRBV6-5 to TRBJ2-7; 9 bases map to TRBD1. The CDR3 spans 13 residues. Germline trimming cut 7 bases from V and 3 bases from J; bases unmatched to any gene: 4. CDR1 MNHEY and CDR2 SVGAGI come from the germline V gene. This CDR3 reads CASIGTGIYEQYF. The CDR3 nucleotides are TGTGCCAGCATAGGGACAGGGATCTACGAGCAGTACTTC.

This chain joins TRBV5-1 and TRBJ2-5; 8 positions agree with TRBD2. CDR1 is SGHRS, CDR2 YFSETQ, per germline. The CDR3 runs to 15 residues. Trimming took 4 bases from V and 4 from J; bases not matched to a gene: 9. CDR3 protein: CASSSPGAGGETQYF. Here the CDR3 DNA reads TGCGCCAGCAGCAGCCCGGGGGCGGGGGGAGAGACCCAGTACTTC.

The rearrangement joins TRBV28 to TRBJ2-1, with 10 bases lining up with TRBD2. The CDR3 runs 18 residues. CDR1 is MDHEN, CDR2 SYDVKM, per germline. Germline trimming cut 5 bases from V and 4 bases from J; bases unmatched to any gene: 14. In nucleotides, the CDR3 is TGTGCCAGCAGTCTAACAGCACCGGGACTAGCGTTTTACAATGAGCAGTTCTTC. It specifies CASSLTAPGLAFYNEQFF.

V gene TRBV5-1 combines with J gene TRBJ2-1, with 7 bases matching TRBD2. CDR3 length: 14 amino acids. With V trimmed by 4 bases and J by 0 bases, 1 base remained unmatched. Germline V gene lookup returns CDR1 SGHRS and CDR2 YFSETQ. The CDR3 here is CASSRDYSYNEQFF. The CDR3 DNA sequence: TGCGCCAGCAGCCGGGACTACTCCTACAATGAGCAGTTCTTC.

The chain links TRBV6-6 to TRBJ1-4; D may be TRBD1 (6 bases). V lost 6 bases, J lost 10 bases, and 9 bases lay in between. CDR1 is MNHNY and CDR2 is SVGAGI in the germline V gene (reference sequence). The CDR3 is 11 residues long. CDR3 nucleotides: TGTGCCAGCAGGGACAGTGGAAAACTGTTTTTT. This codes for CASRDSGKLFF.